This TCR beta chain was retrieved from a study of T-cell reconstitution after alpha-beta-depleted transplantation in children. This clonotype was seen a few times. For TCRbeta, the library was prepared with unique molecular identifiers. TCRdb recomputed calls from the PCR reads with MiXCR, one row per CDR3 protein. The repertoire includes some 200,000 distinct CDR3 sequences, around 7.7% of them detected once, and 35% sits in the top ten. The CDR3 is 16 amino acids. The V segment lost 3 bases and the J segment 8 bases; nucleotides outside the gene matches: 15. The sequencing used PBMCs, mostly from graft donor cells, collected 360 days after TCRalphabeta/CD19-depleted stem cell transplant. This receptor was taken from a male patient between 2 and 15 years old who had a stem cell transplant for acute myeloid leukemia, so the T cells may come from the graft donor. This chain connects TRBV12-3 or TRBV12-4 to TRBJ1-2; 7 bases are shared with TRBD1. CDR3 amino acids: CASSFGRGSVAVGYTF. The DNA for the CDR3 is TGTGCCAGCAGTTTTGGCAGGGGGAGTGTGGCGGTGGGCTACACCTTC.